Below are 28 T cell receptor beta chains sequenced from a single sample in a study of shared clonotypes between healthy human individuals. Sequencing used immunoSEQ multiplex PCR; TCRdb keeps in-frame clones, though not all of them. Among about 2.1 million clones listed, roughly 95% were seen once. Naive CD8 cells lacked CD45RO, underwent positive selection for CCR7 and left out terminally differentiated effector memory CD45RA+ cells. Sequenced material: naive CD8+ T cells from PBMCs. These receptors came from a man aged 18 to 30 in good health. Some clones in this sample may be carry-over from other donors' samples.

J is TRBJ1-2 and V is TRBV2, with TRBD1 identical over 9 bases. V shed 8 bases, J shed 4 bases, and the junction held 2 bases outside the gene matches. Germline loops: CDR1 SNHLY, CDR2 FYNNEI. The CDR3 runs to 12 residues. CDR3 sequence (DNA): TGTGCCAGCCGGGACAGGGCCTATGGCTACACCTTC. Translated: CASRDRAYGYTF.

The V and J genes are TRBV28 and TRBJ1-3; D is undetermined. The length of the CDR3 is 15 residues. Deletions cut 2 bases from V and 3 bases from J, with 11 bases between. In germline, CDR1 is MDHEN, CDR2 SYDVKM. CDR3 DNA sequence: TGTGCCAGCAGTTTACCAATAAAGTTTGGAAACACCATATATTTT. This sequence encodes CASSLPIKFGNTIYF.

The genes are TRBV4-1 and TRBJ2-7; TRBD2 matches 7 bases. J was trimmed by 7 bases and V by 4 bases; bases with no gene match: 10. Germline assignment: CDR1 MGHRA and CDR2 YSYEKL. CDR3 size: 14 residues. The CDR3 is CASSLASGGGEQYF. Written as DNA, the CDR3 is TGCGCCAGCAGCCTCGCTAGCGGAGGCGGAGAGCAGTACTTC.

As for this clone: In the same sample, other DNA sequences code for this CDR3. The genes are TRBV28 and TRBJ1-1; D gene ambiguous. Germline CDR1 is MDHEN and CDR2 is SYDVKM. V was shortened by 2 bases and J by 2 bases, with 6 bases between the two germline ends. CDR3 length equals 13 residues. CDR3 sequence: CASSLRGNTEAFF. For the CDR3, the DNA is TGTGCCAGCAGTTTACGGGGAAACACTGAAGCTTTCTTT.

The rearrangement uses TRBV30 and TRBJ2-6; no reliable D call. V was pared by 3 bases and J by 0 bases, with 12 bases between. The germline gives CDR1 GTSNPN, CDR2 SVGIG (reference sequence). The CDR3 length is 16 residues. The CDR3 region has the DNA TGTGCCTGGAGGTGGGGTATAAGCTCTGGGGCCAACGTCCTGACTTTC. Translation: CAWRWGISSGANVLTF. Supplemented by reference TRBV30 and TRBJ2-6, the full variable domain reads SQTIHQWPATLVQPVGSPLSLECTVEGTSNPNLYWYRQAAGRGLQLLFYSVGIGQISSEVPQNLSASRPQDRQFILSSKKLLLSDSGFYLCAWRWGISSGANVLTFGAGSRLTVL.

The V call is TRBV23-1, the J call TRBJ2-5, with 7 bases aligning to TRBD1. TRBV23-1 counts as an open reading frame of uncertain function. The CDR3 is 16 residues long. Trimming at V came to 7 bases and at J to 9 bases, leaving 20 bases not matched to a gene. The CDR3 protein is CASKIPGTDANMAQYF. DNA of the CDR3: TGCGCCAGCAAAATACCCGGGACAGATGCCAATATGGCCCAGTACTTC.

The rearrangement links TRBV18 to TRBJ2-6; D is unresolved. The CDR3 extends over 16 amino acids. Trimming took off 2 bases at V and 0 bases at J, with 8 bases between the two ends. The germline V gene encodes CDR1 KGHSH and CDR2 LQKENI. In DNA form, the CDR3 reads TGTGCCAGCTCACCAGAAGGATACTCTGGGGCCAACGTCCTGACTTTC. Its translation is CASSPEGYSGANVLTF.

This sequence joins TRBV7-9 and TRBJ1-2; weak D call: TRBD1 (5 bases). CDR1 SEHNR and CDR2 FQNEAQ come from the germline V gene (reference sequence). The V end was cut by 5 bases, the J end by 6 bases, with 13 bases between. CDR3 length equals 13 residues. The CDR3 bases are TGTGCCAGCAGCCCAGGGTTTGGAAATGGCTACACCTTC. This codes for CASSPGFGNGYTF.

This rearrangement joins TRBV30 to TRBJ1-2; TRBD1 is a possible D gene (5 bases). Trimming left V 3 bases short and J 2 bases short, with 22 bases between. Germline values: CDR1 GTSNPN, CDR2 SVGIG (reference sequence). The length of the CDR3 is 17 residues. CDR3 DNA: TGTGCCTGGAGCGGGAGCAGGGAGGATCTTGGAAACTATGGCTACACCTTC. Protein product: CAWSGSREDLGNYGYTF.

The V gene is TRBV5-8, the J gene TRBJ2-5; 10 nucleotides match TRBD2. The J segment lost 3 bases and the V segment lost 0 bases, leaving 8 bases of the junction unmatched. Germline CDR1 and CDR2: SGHTS and YDEGEE. This CDR3 has 17 residues. The CDR3 DNA follows: TGTGCCAGCAGCTTGGGCCCTAGCGGGAGTTGGGAAGAGACCCAGTACTTC. As protein: CASSLGPSGSWEETQYF. The variable domain in full, completed from reference TRBV5-8 and TRBJ2-5, reads EAGVTQSPTHLIKTRGQQATLRCSPISGHTSVYWYQQALGLGLQFLLWYDEGEERNRGNFPPRFSGRQFPNYSSELNVNALELEDSALYLCASSLGPSGSWEETQYFGPGTRLLVL.

This clone came up once. The chain recombines TRBV4-1 with TRBJ1-1; no firm D call. With 1 base removed from V and 0 bases from J, the gap between germline ends came to 9 bases. Germline CDR1 and CDR2: MGHRA and YSYEKL. This CDR3 is built from 15 residues. The CDR3 region is CASSQAEGMNTEAFF. In DNA, the CDR3 is TGCGCCAGCAGCCAAGCGGAAGGAATGAACACTGAAGCTTTCTTT.

This chain joins TRBV7-8 and TRBJ1-4; D ambiguous. The CDR3 contains 14 residues. Germline lookup yields CDR1 SGHVS and CDR2 FQNEAQ. V lost 5 bases, J lost 8 bases, and 15 bases lay in between. The CDR3 protein is CASSGIADGEKLFF. CDR3 bases: TGTGCCAGCAGCGGGATCGCAGATGGAGAAAAACTGTTTTTT.

The chain uses TRBV7-8 and TRBJ2-5; no reliable D call. Germline V gives CDR1 SGHVS, CDR2 FQNEAQ. The CDR3 contains 16 residues. V dropped 1 base and J dropped 0 bases, with 12 bases sitting between them. CDR3 sequence reads: CASSLVRVPYQETQYF. The CDR3 region has the DNA TGTGCCAGCAGCTTAGTCCGGGTCCCGTACCAAGAGACCCAGTACTTC.

V is TRBV9 and J is TRBJ2-7; 8 bases map to TRBD1. The length of the CDR3 is 14 residues. Germline lookup yields CDR1 SGDLS and CDR2 YYNGEE. J lost 2 bases, V lost 3 bases, and 4 bases had no gene match. CDR3 amino acids: CASSDRTGTYEQYF. The CDR3 nucleotides are TGTGCCAGCAGCGACCGGACAGGGACCTACGAGCAGTACTTC.

In the case of this clone: Other DNA variants within this sample encode the same CDR3. The genes are TRBV29-1 and TRBJ2-7; 8 nucleotides match TRBD1. V trimming: 6 bases; J trimming: 4 bases; junction bases outside the gene matches: 8. The CDR3 is made up of 13 amino acids. CDR1 SQVTM and CDR2 ANQGSEA come from the germline V gene. CDR3 coding DNA: TGCAGCGTCACCGGGACAGGAACGTACGAGCAGTACTTC. It yields the protein CSVTGTGTYEQYF.

The sample holds a few counts of this clone. This rearrangement joins TRBV10-3 to TRBJ2-5, with 7 bases identical to TRBD2. Germline assignment: CDR1 ENHRY and CDR2 SYGVKD. This CDR3 is built from 14 residues. With V trimmed by 11 bases and J by 4 bases, 13 bases remained unmatched. This CDR3 is CAVGAGQGVETQYF. Here the CDR3 DNA reads TGTGCCGTCGGAGCGGGGCAGGGCGTAGAGACCCAGTACTTC.

The gene calls are TRBV19 and TRBJ2-7; D is possibly TRBD2 (5 bases). The CDR3 extends over 14 amino acids. V lost 3 bases, J lost 2 bases, and 11 bases lay in between. Germline values: CDR1 LNHDA, CDR2 SQIVND (reference sequence). The CDR3 sequence: CASSMVDSAYEQYF. The CDR3 coding sequence is TGTGCCAGTAGTATGGTGGACTCAGCCTACGAGCAGTACTTC.

Points on this clone: This sample includes further DNA sequences coding for the same CDR3. V usage is TRBV30 and J usage is TRBJ1-1; D gene ambiguous. The CDR3 runs to 13 residues. V was trimmed by 1 base and J by 4 bases, leaving 10 bases between them. CDR1 and CDR2 (germline): GTSNPN, SVGIG (reference sequence). The CDR3 bases are TGTGCCTGGAGTGCGGGGTTGGGCACTGAAGCTTTCTTT. This codes for CAWSAGLGTEAFF.

This clone occurred once. This specimen includes other DNA sequences encoding the same CDR3. The rearrangement links TRBV9 to TRBJ1-2; 7 bases agree with TRBD1. Germline-derived CDR1 and CDR2 are SGDLS and YYNGEE. The CDR3 length is 15 residues. After removal of 0 bases from V and 4 bases from J, the junction contained 6 bases not matched to a gene. Here the CDR3 reads CASSVVGGGSYGYTF. The CDR3 DNA reads TGTGCCAGCAGCGTAGTAGGGGGCGGTTCCTATGGCTACACCTTC.

The gene calls are TRBV19 and TRBJ2-1; a weak D match, TRBD1 (6 bases). The CDR3 totals 16 residues. Trimming stripped 9 bases from V and 0 bases from J, with 18 bases between. The germline V gene encodes CDR1 LNHDA and CDR2 SQIVND (reference sequence). The CDR3 here is CASPTPQGLSYNEQFF. The CDR3 bases are TGTGCCAGCCCGACCCCCCAGGGGCTCTCCTACAATGAGCAGTTCTTC.

The chain links TRBV11-3 to TRBJ2-1; 9 bases map to TRBD2. This CDR3 is 16 amino acids long. With V trimmed by 1 base and J by 6 bases, 7 bases remained unmatched. Germline V lookup: CDR1 SGHNT, CDR2 YENEEA. In nucleotides, the CDR3 is TGTGCCAGCAGCTTAGTGGGGAGCGGGAGGTTCAATGAGCAGTTCTTC. It translates to CASSLVGSGRFNEQFF.

J is TRBJ2-1 and V is TRBV29-1; 10 bases match TRBD2. V shed 8 bases and J 4 bases; nucleotides not matched to a gene: 11. The V gene's germline CDR1 is SQVTM and CDR2 ANQGSEA. CDR3 size: 15 residues. The CDR3 region has the DNA TGCAGCCCGTTAGTAACTAGCGGGACTTACAATGAGCAGTTCTTC. This translates into CSPLVTSGTYNEQFF.

Here the CDR3 reads CASSAQGRTNEKLFF. Written as DNA, the CDR3 is TGCGCCAGCAGCGCACAGGGGCGGACTAATGAAAAACTGTTTTTT. The J gene is TRBJ1-4, the V gene TRBV4-3; 7 bases are shared with TRBD1. The V and J ends lost 5 bases and 2 bases, in that order; junction bases with no gene match: 5. This CDR3 is 15 amino acids long. The germline V gene encodes CDR1 LGHNA and CDR2 YSLEER.

This clone was found once. Distinct nucleotide sequences in the sample also encode this CDR3. This sequence joins TRBV27 and TRBJ2-7, with a possible D match to TRBD1 (5 bases). Germline CDR1 and CDR2: MNHEY and SMNVEV (reference sequence). The CDR3 runs to 14 residues. The ends were cut back, 1 base at V and 2 bases at J, with 9 bases in the middle. The CDR3 spells CASSLLGQTYEQYF. The DNA of the CDR3 is TGTGCCAGCAGTTTATTAGGACAAACCTACGAGCAGTACTTC.

The chain employs TRBV5-4 and TRBJ2-5; D gene ambiguous. Looked up from germline, CDR1 is SGHNT and CDR2 is YYREEE (reference sequence). CDR3 length: 13 amino acids. The V end lost 0 bases, the J end lost 6 bases, and 9 bases lay between the germline ends. CDR3 amino acids: CASSLGVSQTQYF. The CDR3 DNA sequence: TGTGCCAGCAGCTTGGGGGTAAGCCAGACCCAGTACTTC.

This rearrangement joins TRBV10-3 to TRBJ1-2, with 7 bases aligning to TRBD1. The CDR3 spans 15 residues. Looked up from germline, CDR1 is ENHRY and CDR2 is SYGVKD. Germline trimming cut 6 bases from V and 2 bases from J; bases unmatched to any gene: 9. CDR3 nucleotides: TGTGCCATCAGGGTAGGGACAGCGGGGAACTATGGCTACACCTTC. Its translation: CAIRVGTAGNYGYTF.

The V and J genes are TRBV7-8 and TRBJ2-3, with TRBD1 identical over 8 bases. Germline-derived CDR1 and CDR2 are SGHVS and FQNEAQ. There are 16 residues in the CDR3. The J segment lost 2 bases and the V segment lost 1 base, leaving 5 bases of the junction unmatched. In DNA form, the CDR3 reads TGTGCCAGCAGCTTAGGCAGGGGGCGAAACACAGATACGCAGTATTTT. Its translation: CASSLGRGRNTDTQYF.

This chain joins TRBV19 and TRBJ1-2; D call uncertain. Germline CDR1 and CDR2: LNHDA and SQIVND (reference sequence). The CDR3 runs to 14 residues. Trimming shortened V by 7 bases and J by 4 bases, and 16 bases separated the two germline ends. Written as DNA, the CDR3 is TGTGCCAGTACGGACGAGGCCGGCAGCTATGGCTACACCTTC. Translating gives CASTDEAGSYGYTF.